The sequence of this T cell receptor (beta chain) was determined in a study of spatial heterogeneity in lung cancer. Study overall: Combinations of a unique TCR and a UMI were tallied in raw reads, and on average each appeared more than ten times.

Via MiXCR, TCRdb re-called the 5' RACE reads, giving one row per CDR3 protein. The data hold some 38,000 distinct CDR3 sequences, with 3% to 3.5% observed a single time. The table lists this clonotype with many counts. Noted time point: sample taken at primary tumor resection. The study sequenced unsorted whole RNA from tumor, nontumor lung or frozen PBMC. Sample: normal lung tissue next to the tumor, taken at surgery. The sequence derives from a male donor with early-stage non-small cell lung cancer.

CDR3 DNA sequence: TGTGCCAGCAGCTTAACGCAGGGGGCTGGTTTCTCTGAAGCTTTCTTT. As protein: CASSLTQGAGFSEAFF. V gene TRBV11-2 combines with J gene TRBJ1-1, with TRBD1 identical over 8 bases. The V gene end was trimmed by 2 bases and the J gene end by 6 bases; junction bases not matched to a gene: 11. CDR1 is SGHAT and CDR2 is FQNNGV in the germline V gene. The CDR3 runs 16 residues.